This TCR beta chain was documented in a study of vaccination and CD4 T cells after COVID-19. Study-wide context: Stimulation of cells relied on overlapping spike peptides derived from SARS-CoV-2, HCoV-NL63, HCoV-OC43 and HCoV-229E.

Regarding this clonotype: Its cognate antigen is unknown.

This CDR3 has 15 amino acids. J lost 6 bases, V lost 0 bases, and 4 bases had no gene match. Germline CDR1 reads LNHNV; CDR2 reads YYDKDF (reference sequence). Treatment described: approximately 11-day PBMC culture with coronavirus spike peptide pools or control peptides (ViraFEST assay). The Oncomine TCR Beta short-read assay was applied to DNA of cultured CD4+ T cells. TCRdb itself ran the PCR reads through MiXCR, one entry per CDR3 protein. The profile covers some 12,000 distinct CDR3 sequences, with 54% appearing a single time and 8% to 11% taken by the ten largest. The chain employs TRBV15 and TRBJ2-1; 8 bases agree with TRBD1. The receptor's source is a human donor who had recovered from COVID-19. The sample was CD4+ T cells from blood, cultured in vitro. The CDR3 sequence: CATSRDRDRFNEQFF. The DNA for the CDR3 is TGTGCCACCAGCAGAGACCGGGACAGGTTCAATGAGCAGTTCTTC.